The clone carrying this T cell receptor beta chain was observed many times. Trimming shortened V by 1 base and J by 11 bases, and 8 bases separated the two germline ends. Looked up from germline, CDR1 is MNHNS and CDR2 is SASEGT. CDR3 size: 11 residues. TCR beta CDR3 sequences were amplified from RNA transcripts. Researchers ran a first-round RT-PCR on the TCR CDR3 using the HTBI primer set. TCRdb re-called the multiplex PCR reads with MiXCR, one entry per CDR3 protein. The sample shows fewer than 750,000 distinct CDR3 sequences, about 15% of them seen only once. This sample was taken from a study of T cells in Graves' hyperthyroidism and ophthalmopathy.

The chain combines TRBV6-1 with TRBJ1-1; D ambiguous. Sequences were obtained from blood. The clonotype originates from a woman aged 40 to 50 with Graves' ophthalmopathy. The CDR3 region is CASSEGFGAFF. CDR3 DNA: TGTGCCAGCAGTGAAGGGTTTGGGGCTTTCTTT.